What follows is one T cell receptor beta chain and its context. Its antigen remains unknown. This CDR3 has 15 residues. From germline, CDR1 is MNHEY and CDR2 SVGEGT. V lost 10 bases and J 5 bases, leaving 21 bases between the germline ends. A J-beta primer mix and a sample-barcoded 5' primer were used in a second PCR of about 7 to 12 cycles. TCRdb reprocessed the 5' RACE reads via MiXCR and lists one record per CDR3 protein. The table lists around 500,000 distinct CDR3 sequences, over 25% of them singletons. Donation came from healthy Caucasian individuals in Russia who were aged roughly 6 to 95. These data come from a study of blood T cells in healthy people across ages. General study findings and limits: Relative to aged donors, long-lived donors carried more naive CD4+ cells and displayed higher diversity.

In addition, the sample was reused for a study of T cells of mothers and their children. That source adds: Addition of sample barcodes and 2-4 random nucleotides occurred through the M1S primer of the second PCR. Every mother supplied over 9.5 million TCR beta CDR3 reads and every child several million.

This rearrangement joins TRBV6-2 or TRBV6-3 to TRBJ1-5; D uncertain. Sequencing used blood. This clonotype was obtained from a boy aged 2 to 10 in good health. In DNA form, the CDR3 reads TGTGCCACCCAGATTTCCTCGGTTATGCATCAGCCCCAGCATTTT. Its translation: CATQISSVMHQPQHF.